The 27 T cell receptor beta chains reported below all come from one sample, sequenced in a study of T cell responses to AZD1222 COVID-19 vaccine. The repertoire was sequenced with immunoSEQ multiplex PCR; TCRdb's copy has only in-frame clones and lacks some. The table shows about 110,000 clones, with about nine tenths occurring only once. This specimen consisted of peripheral blood, obtained 28 days after the second AZD1222 dose. These receptors were obtained from an adult who received the AZD1222 COVID-19 vaccine.

This chain uses TRBV5-1 with TRBJ2-6; 12 bases map to TRBD1. From germline, CDR1 is SGHRS and CDR2 YFSETQ. Trimming at V came to 3 bases and at J to 4 bases, leaving 14 bases not matched to a gene. This CDR3 comprises 20 residues. CDR3 residues: CASSSPSGTGGVSGANVLTF. The CDR3 bases are TGCGCCAGCAGCTCCCCCTCCGGGACAGGGGGCGTTTCCGGGGCCAACGTCCTGACTTTC.

The chain joins TRBV4-1 to TRBJ2-3; 12 nucleotides line up with TRBD1. The CDR3 loop spans 15 amino acids. CDR1 is MGHRA and CDR2 is YSYEKL in the germline V gene. The V and J ends lost 4 bases and 6 bases, in that order; junction bases with no gene match: 5. The CDR3 sequence: CASSLGTGGIDTQYF. The CDR3 nucleotides are TGCGCCAGCAGCCTTGGGACAGGGGGCATTGATACGCAGTATTTT.

The rearrangement uses TRBV7-2 and TRBJ1-3, with 9 bases matching TRBD1. The CDR3 extends over 14 amino acids. Germline values: CDR1 SGHTA, CDR2 FQGNSA. J gave up 4 bases and V 4 bases, and 2 bases lay outside the gene matches. CDR3 loop: CASSSQGAGNTIYF. The DNA of the CDR3 is TGTGCCAGCAGCTCACAGGGGGCCGGAAACACCATATATTTT. The entire variable domain, with the rest obtained from reference TRBV7-2 and TRBJ1-3, is as follows: GAGVSQSPSNKVTEKGKDVELRCDPISGHTALYWYRQSLGQGLEFLIYFQGNSAPDKSGLPSDRFSAERTGGSVSTLTIQRTQQEDSAVYLCASSSQGAGNTIYFGEGSWLTVV.

The J gene is TRBJ1-3, the V gene TRBV19; D may be TRBD1 (5 bases). The V end was cut by 7 bases, the J end by 0 bases, with 13 bases between. Germline V CDR1 and CDR2: LNHDA, SQIVND (reference sequence). This CDR3 region has 15 residues. The CDR3 sequence is CASKVGHFSGNTIYF. In DNA, the CDR3 is TGTGCCAGTAAGGTGGGGCATTTCTCTGGAAACACCATATATTTT.

The chain is built from TRBV18 and TRBJ2-1; a weak D match, TRBD2 (6 bases). The CDR3 sequence is 16 residues long. Germline CDR1 and CDR2: KGHSH and LQKENI. V was cut by 6 bases and J by 0 bases, with 15 bases left in between. CDR3 sequence (DNA): TGTGCCAGCTCCCGGGGACTCTCGAGCTCCTACAATGAGCAGTTCTTC. This codes for CASSRGLSSSYNEQFF.

The V gene is TRBV5-5, the J gene TRBJ1-1; D is unclear. Per the germline V gene, CDR1 is SGHKS and CDR2 is YYEKEE (reference sequence). The V and J ends lost 3 bases and 6 bases respectively, with 9 bases between them. This CDR3 is built from 12 residues. DNA for the CDR3: TGTGCCAGCAGCTCCGGGGTTCCTGAAGCTTTCTTT. Amino acid sequence: CASSSGVPEAFF.

The chain recombines TRBV18 with TRBJ2-6, with D unclear. V was trimmed by 0 bases and J by 4 bases, leaving 4 bases between them. CDR3 size: 14 residues. Germline loops: CDR1 KGHSH, CDR2 LQKENI. The CDR3 region has the DNA TGTGCCAGCTCACCACCAAGCGGGGCCAACGTCCTGACTTTC. This codes for CASSPPSGANVLTF.

V is TRBV21-1 and J is TRBJ2-7; the DNA was not compared with TRBD2, the D call given in the table. TRBV21-1 is shown as a pseudogene. The CDR3 length is 15 residues. The CDR3 nucleotides are TGTGCCCGACAGCCTAATGGCGGGAGATCCTACGAGCAGTACTTC. Translated, it gives CARQPNGGRSYEQYF.

The chain uses TRBV7-8 and TRBJ1-1; the D is unclear. This CDR3 has 12 amino acids. Germline-derived CDR1 and CDR2 are SGHVS and FQNEAQ. V lost 5 bases, J lost 10 bases, and 14 bases lay in between. The CDR3 coding sequence is TGTGCCAGCAGCCCCTTGGGATCAGGAGCTTTCTTT. As protein: CASSPLGSGAFF.

This clone has more than one count but fewer than ten. J is TRBJ1-3 and V is TRBV7-9; tentative D call: TRBD1 (6 bases). Trimming took 4 bases from V and 2 from J, leaving 12 bases between them. Looked up from germline, CDR1 is SEHNR and CDR2 is FQNEAQ (reference sequence). The length of the CDR3 is 15 residues. CDR3 sequence reads: CASSSGRGAGNTIYF. CDR3 coding DNA: TGTGCCAGCAGCTCCGGCAGGGGTGCTGGAAACACCATATATTTT.

J is TRBJ1-2 and V is TRBV5-4; D not resolved. This CDR3 has 13 amino acids. The germline V and J ends were trimmed by 4 bases and 6 bases, with 13 bases remaining between them. CDR1 SGHNT and CDR2 YYREEE come from the germline V gene (reference sequence). CDR3 in amino acids: CASSPPVVDGYTF. Here the CDR3 DNA reads TGTGCCAGCAGCCCCCCGGTAGTTGATGGCTACACCTTC.

The chain uses TRBV6-6 and TRBJ2-1; weak D call: TRBD2 (6 bases). Per germline, CDR1 MNHNY and CDR2 SVGAGI (reference sequence). The CDR3 spans 16 residues. Trimming removed 1 base from V and 0 bases from J, with 10 bases in between. CDR3 bases: TGTGCCAGCAGTTACTGGGCGGGAAGCTCCTACAATGAGCAGTTCTTC. Translated, it gives CASSYWAGSSYNEQFF.

CDR3 nucleotides: TGCGCCAGCAGTGCTCGCAGGGTCCGGGAGCTGTTTTTT. It is translated as CASSARRVRELFF. V usage is TRBV10-2 and J usage is TRBJ2-2, with a possible D match to TRBD1 (5 bases). V lost 4 bases, J lost 9 bases, and 12 bases lay in between. Germline V CDR1 and CDR2: WSHSY, SAAADI. CDR3 size: 13 residues.

The CDR3 DNA follows: TGTGCCAGCAGTGACACGGGGGCATCCACAGATACGCAGTATTTT. This gives the protein CASSDTGASTDTQYF. The chain carries TRBV6-4 and TRBJ2-3; TRBD1 or TRBD2 may be the D gene (6 bases each). Looked up from germline, CDR1 is MRHNA and CDR2 is SNTAGT. This CDR3 has 15 residues. V lost 2 bases to trimming and J lost 2 bases, with 11 bases between them.

The chain links TRBV11-3 to TRBJ1-1; D gene ambiguous. Germline values: CDR1 SGHNT, CDR2 YENEEA. V was cut by 5 bases and J by 0 bases, with 13 bases left in between. The CDR3 length is 15 residues. The CDR3 here is CASSPSPGLNTEAFF. CDR3 nucleotide sequence: TGTGCCAGCAGCCCCTCCCCAGGCTTGAACACTGAAGCTTTCTTT. Supplemented by reference TRBV11-3 and TRBJ1-1, the full variable domain reads EAGVVQSPRYKIIEKKQPVAFWCNPISGHNTLYWYLQNLGQGPELLIRYENEEAVDDSQLPKDRFSAERLKGVDSTLKIQPAELGDSAVYLCASSPSPGLNTEAFFGQGTRLTVV.

CDR3 DNA sequence: TGTGCCAGCTCACCACGACAAGCCCCGGATACGCAGTATTTT. This encodes CASSPRQAPDTQYF. This chain connects TRBV18 to TRBJ2-3; D ambiguous. Germline V gene sequence: CDR1 KGHSH, CDR2 LQKENI. The length of the CDR3 is 14 residues. V was shortened by 1 base and J by 6 bases, with 11 bases between the two germline ends.

This clone was picked up one time. V and J are TRBV4-1 and TRBJ1-1, with 9 bases identical to TRBD1. V shed 6 bases, J shed 6 bases, and the junction held 11 bases outside the gene matches. Germline-derived CDR1 and CDR2 are MGHRA and YSYEKL. The CDR3 consists of 15 residues. CDR3 loop: CASRPPAGQGSEAFF. The DNA for the CDR3 is TGCGCCAGCAGGCCACCGGCGGGACAGGGATCTGAAGCTTTCTTT.

The chain has TRBV15 and TRBJ2-3; TRBD1 matches 7 bases. V was clipped by 0 bases and J by 1 base; unmatched bases: 4. CDR1 and CDR2 (germline): LNHNV, YYDKDF (reference sequence). The CDR3 runs 16 residues. Written as DNA, the CDR3 is TGTGCCACCAGCAGAGAACCCCAGGGGGGCACAGATACGCAGTATTTT. Translated: CATSREPQGGTDTQYF.

In DNA form, the CDR3 reads TGTGCCAGCAGCTCCAGGGGGGAGAGCCTTTACGAGCAGTACTTC. It is translated as CASSSRGESLYEQYF. V usage is TRBV5-4 and J usage is TRBJ2-7; a possible D gene is TRBD1 (7 bases). The CDR3 spans 15 residues. The germline V and J ends were trimmed by 3 bases and 4 bases, with 17 bases remaining between them. CDR1 SGHNT and CDR2 YYREEE come from the germline V gene (reference sequence).

The chain links TRBV9 to TRBJ2-7; TRBD2 matches at 10 bases. CDR1 is SGDLS, CDR2 YYNGEE, per germline. The V segment lost 4 bases and the J segment 2 bases; nucleotides outside the gene matches: 9. The CDR3 runs to 16 residues. This CDR3 reads CASSLNGGLAPYEQYF. The CDR3 DNA sequence: TGTGCCAGCAGCTTAAACGGGGGACTAGCGCCCTACGAGCAGTACTTC.

The CDR3, as DNA: TGTGCCAGCAGCTTGGAGCTTTGGTTTTCAGATACGCAGTATTTT. Protein product: CASSLELWFSDTQYF. The chain couples TRBV5-8 to TRBJ2-3; D not certain. The V end lost 0 bases, the J end lost 4 bases, and 12 bases lay between the germline ends. The CDR3 is 15 residues long. Germline CDR1 and CDR2: SGHTS and YDEGEE.

This chain links TRBV30 with TRBJ1-5; D unclear. V was trimmed by 2 bases and J by 3 bases, leaving 11 bases between them. Germline CDR1 GTSNPN, CDR2 SVGIG (reference sequence). This CDR3 has 14 amino acids. The CDR3 region is CAWSRDSINQPQHF. DNA for the CDR3: TGTGCCTGGAGTCGAGATTCTATCAATCAGCCCCAGCATTTT.

The chain employs TRBV28 and TRBJ2-5, with a weak D call TRBD1 (6 bases). The CDR3 spans 13 residues. V shed 5 bases and J shed 2 bases, with 9 bases lying between them. The germline CDR1 and CDR2 sequences are MDHEN and SYDVKM. CDR3 in DNA: TGTGCCAGCAGTGACAGGACACAAGAGACCCAGTACTTC. Translated, it gives CASSDRTQETQYF.

The chain employs TRBV18 and TRBJ1-4, with D unclear. The CDR3 runs 14 residues. Germline V gives CDR1 KGHSH, CDR2 LQKENI. V lost 3 bases, J lost 8 bases, and 13 bases lay in between. This chain's CDR3 is CASSPGQAREKLFF. CDR3 bases: TGTGCCAGCTCACCGGGTCAGGCGAGGGAAAAACTGTTTTTT.

The CDR3 region has the DNA TGTGCCAGCAGTTTACAGGGGCACCGTCCTTTCTTT. Its translation is CASSLQGHRPFF. This chain connects TRBV12-3 or TRBV12-4 to TRBJ1-1, with D possibly being TRBD1 (6 bases). Trimming stripped 2 bases from V and 12 bases from J, with 13 bases between. This CDR3 has 12 residues.

The J gene is TRBJ1-2, the V gene TRBV6-5; tentatively, D is TRBD1 (5 bases). The CDR3 extends over 14 amino acids. V was clipped by 7 bases and J by 4 bases, with 16 bases between them. Germline V gene data show CDR1 as MNHEY and CDR2 as SVGAGI. For the CDR3, the DNA is TGTGCCAGCACTCCGGGAGGGGCCTTCTATGGCTACACCTTC. Translated: CASTPGGAFYGYTF.

The chain couples TRBV28 to TRBJ2-7; a possible D gene is TRBD1 (7 bases). CDR3 length: 14 residues. CDR1 is MDHEN and CDR2 is SYDVKM in the germline V gene. Trimming left V 3 bases short and J 3 bases short, with 12 bases between. The CDR3 coding sequence is TGTGCCAGCAGTTTTTCCAGGGGGGTCTACGAGCAGTACTTC. Protein: CASSFSRGVYEQYF.